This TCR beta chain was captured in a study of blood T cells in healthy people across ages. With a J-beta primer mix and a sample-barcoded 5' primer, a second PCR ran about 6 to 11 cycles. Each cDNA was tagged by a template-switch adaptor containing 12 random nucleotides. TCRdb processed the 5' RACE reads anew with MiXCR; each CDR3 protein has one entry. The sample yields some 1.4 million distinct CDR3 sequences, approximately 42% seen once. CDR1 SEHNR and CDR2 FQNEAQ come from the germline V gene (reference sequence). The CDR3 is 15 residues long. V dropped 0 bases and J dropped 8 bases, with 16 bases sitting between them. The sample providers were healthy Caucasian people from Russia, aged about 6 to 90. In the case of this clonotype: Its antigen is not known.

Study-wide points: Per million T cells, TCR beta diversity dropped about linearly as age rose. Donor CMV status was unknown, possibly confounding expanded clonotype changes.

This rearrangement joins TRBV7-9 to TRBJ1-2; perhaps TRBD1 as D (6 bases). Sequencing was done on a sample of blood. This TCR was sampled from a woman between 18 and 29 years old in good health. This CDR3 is CASSLAGGQGKGYTF. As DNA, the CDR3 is TGTGCCAGCAGCTTAGCCGGAGGGCAGGGGAAAGGCTACACCTTC.